Below, 31 T cell receptor beta chains from the same sample are listed, as sequenced in a study of T cell repertoires in cytomegalovirus infection. Their cognate antigens are unknown. TCRdb recomputed calls from the reads with MiXCR, one row per CDR3 protein. The sample yields 69,000 or so distinct CDR3 sequences, around 30% seen once. The sequenced sample was CD8+ T cells from cultured PBMCs, obtained from culture after CMV antigen stimulation. The receptors were gathered from a human donor in good health (CMV status not recorded). Some clones in this sample may be carry-over from other donors' samples.

This clonotype showed up just a few times. This chain joins TRBV30 and TRBJ1-6; 7 bases are shared with TRBD1. The V gene's germline CDR1 is GTSNPN and CDR2 SVGIG (reference sequence). CDR3 length equals 14 residues. The J segment lost 10 bases and the V segment lost 2 bases, leaving 8 bases of the junction unmatched. CDR3 bases: TGTGCCTGGAGTCCTGAGGGGGCGGACTCACCCCTCCACTTT. Translating gives CAWSPEGADSPLHF.

The table lists this clonotype with a few counts. The rearrangement joins TRBV12-3 or TRBV12-4 to TRBJ2-3, with a tentative D call TRBD2 (7 bases). This CDR3 contains 13 residues. V lost 11 bases, J lost 5 bases, and 17 bases lay in between. The CDR3 region has the DNA TGTGCCTGCGGGGGCGGGGGAAGAGATACGCAGTATTTT. Amino acid sequence: CACGGGGRDTQYF.

This clonotype was observed at least ten times. The DNA for the CDR3 is TGTGCCAGCAGCTCCCCTCCAGCGGGCAGCACAGATACGCAGTATTTT. Protein product: CASSSPPAGSTDTQYF. This chain uses TRBV7-9 with TRBJ2-3; D is perhaps TRBD2 (6 bases). Germline V gene lookup returns CDR1 SEHNR and CDR2 FQNEAQ (reference sequence). Trimming took off 4 bases at V and 0 bases at J, with 14 bases between the two ends. The CDR3 totals 16 residues.

The chain links TRBV28 to TRBJ2-5; a weak D match, TRBD1 (6 bases). Germline lookup yields CDR1 MDHEN and CDR2 SYDVKM. V lost 5 bases and J lost 6, with 19 bases in between. This CDR3 spans 15 amino acids. The CDR3 DNA follows: TGTGCCAGCAGTCTCGGGCAGGGGTTCCGTCAGACCCAGTACTTC. Translating gives CASSLGQGFRQTQYF.

This clonotype was counted only a few times. This chain joins TRBV12-3 or TRBV12-4 and TRBJ1-2; TRBD1 might be the D (5 bases). This CDR3 contains 14 residues. V lost 6 bases to trimming and J lost 4 bases, with 15 bases between them. Here the CDR3 reads CASSPGTVAYGYTF. For the CDR3, the DNA is TGTGCCAGCAGCCCCGGGACGGTAGCCTATGGCTACACCTTC.

This clonotype was detected a few times. The rearrangement joins TRBV4-1 to TRBJ1-4; tentative D call: TRBD1 (6 bases). Trimming shortened V by 1 base and J by 8 bases, and 14 bases separated the two germline ends. Looked up from germline, CDR1 is MGHRA and CDR2 is YSYEKL. The CDR3 sequence is 15 residues long. CDR3 nucleotides: TGCGCCAGCAGCCAAGCTTTGGGGGCAGGGGAAAAACTGTTTTTT. Encoded protein: CASSQALGAGEKLFF.

The chain recombines TRBV12-3 or TRBV12-4 with TRBJ1-5; 8 nucleotides agree with TRBD1. J gave up 0 bases and V 6 bases, and 1 base lay outside the gene matches. There are 14 residues in the CDR3. This CDR3 is CASRDRDSNQPQHF. The CDR3 DNA reads TGTGCCAGCAGGGACAGGGATAGCAATCAGCCCCAGCATTTT.

This clonotype was detected a few times. The genes are TRBV6-2 or TRBV6-3 and TRBJ1-1; no definite D call. The CDR3 runs to 14 residues. Between the trimmed V and J ends, which lost 6 bases and 0 bases, there was a span of 11 bases. Germline assignment: CDR1 MNHEY and CDR2 SVGEGT. CDR3 nucleotides: TGTGCCAGCAGCTCCCGCGGGCTGAACACTGAAGCTTTCTTT. Translated: CASSSRGLNTEAFF.

There are a few counts of this clonotype. This chain connects TRBV27 to TRBJ2-7, with D hard to call. There are 17 residues in the CDR3. Germline V CDR1 and CDR2: MNHEY, SMNVEV (reference sequence). V was trimmed by 5 bases and J by 6 bases, leaving 26 bases between them. Here the CDR3 DNA reads TGTGCCAGCAGTGGTATCCAGTCTTCGGCCACTTTATCCGAGCAGTACTTC. Its translation: CASSGIQSSATLSEQYF.

This chain connects TRBV9 to TRBJ2-2; TRBD2 agrees at 8 bases. V lost 4 bases and J lost 5; bases outside the gene matches: 13. The CDR3 is 17 residues long. In germline, CDR1 is SGDLS, CDR2 YYNGEE. The CDR3 nucleotides are TGTGCCAGCAGCTCTCGACCGGGACTAGGAGGGACCGGGGAGCTGTTTTTT. This codes for CASSSRPGLGGTGELFF.

This rearrangement joins TRBV7-6 to TRBJ2-2; a possible D gene is TRBD2 (6 bases). The CDR3 loop spans 15 amino acids. Per germline, CDR1 SGHVS and CDR2 FNYEAQ. Trimming shortened V by 7 bases and J by 6 bases, and 18 bases separated the two germline ends. The CDR3 nucleotides read TGTGCCAGCACCGCCGGGGTAGCGGACGCCGGGGAGCTGTTTTTT. Its translation: CASTAGVADAGELFF.

This clonotype was seen a handful of times. This chain joins TRBV7-6 and TRBJ2-1; the D gene is possibly TRBD2 (5 bases). This CDR3 comprises 14 residues. Germline-derived CDR1 and CDR2 are SGHVS and FNYEAQ. The V end lost 3 bases, the J end lost 6 bases, and 12 bases lay between the germline ends. CDR3 amino acids: CASSFYPGGNEQFF. Written as DNA, the CDR3 is TGTGCCAGCAGCTTTTATCCTGGAGGCAATGAGCAGTTCTTC.

A few counts support this clonotype. The chain combines TRBV24-1 with TRBJ2-3; 10 positions agree with TRBD2. The CDR3 length is 16 residues. The J segment lost 1 base and the V segment lost 2 bases, leaving 2 bases of the junction unmatched. Per the germline V gene, CDR1 is KGHDR and CDR2 is SFDVKD. This chain's CDR3 is CATSDSGTSGTDTQYF. DNA of the CDR3: TGTGCCACCAGTGATTCCGGGACTAGCGGCACAGATACGCAGTATTTT.

The sample holds a few counts of this clonotype. The chain joins TRBV25-1 to TRBJ1-2; a possible D gene is TRBD1 (6 bases). Trimming shortened V by 4 bases and J by 2 bases, and 29 bases separated the two germline ends. CDR1 is MGHDK, CDR2 SYGVNS, per germline. The CDR3 has 20 residues. The CDR3 DNA is TGTGCCAGCAGTGGCCTAAACCGGGACAAGGGGAGGGAAGACAACTATGGCTACACCTTC. Protein product: CASSGLNRDKGREDNYGYTF.

This clonotype has a count of ten or more. The chain couples TRBV7-2 to TRBJ2-5, with 7 bases identical to TRBD1. J lost 2 bases, V lost 4 bases, and 7 bases had no gene match. The CDR3 contains 15 residues. Germline values: CDR1 SGHTA, CDR2 FQGNSA. The CDR3 nucleotides read TGTGCCAGCAGCTCGGTATGGGACAGTCAAGAGACCCAGTACTTC. Its translation: CASSSVWDSQETQYF.

This clonotype was picked up a small number of times. The genes are TRBV24-1 and TRBJ2-5; D perhaps matches TRBD1 (5 bases). The CDR3 is 14 amino acids. Germline V gene lookup returns CDR1 KGHDR and CDR2 SFDVKD. V was shortened by 2 bases and J by 4 bases, with 10 bases between the two germline ends. CDR3 DNA sequence: TGTGCCACCAGTGATTCTCTACAGGCAGAGACCCAGTACTTC. This sequence encodes CATSDSLQAETQYF.

The CDR3 DNA reads TGTGCCAGCACCGACGACAGGAATGAAGCTTTCTTT. As protein: CASTDDRNEAFF. The chain has TRBV6-2 or TRBV6-3 and TRBJ1-1; possibly TRBD1 for D (6 bases). V lost 7 bases and J 7 bases, leaving 13 bases between the germline ends. The CDR3 extends over 12 amino acids. Germline V CDR1 and CDR2: MNHEY, SVGEGT.

There are many counts of this clonotype. The rearrangement uses TRBV28 and TRBJ2-5, with a possible D match to TRBD1 (5 bases). This CDR3 region has 12 residues. Per the germline V gene, CDR1 is MDHEN and CDR2 is SYDVKM. The ends were cut back, 10 bases at V and 3 bases at J, with 12 bases in the middle. CDR3 DNA: TGTGCCATAATGGACACCAAAGAGACCCAGTACTTC. As protein: CAIMDTKETQYF.

J is TRBJ1-4 and V is TRBV7-9, with D perhaps matching TRBD1 (5 bases). Germline loops: CDR1 SEHNR, CDR2 FQNEAQ (reference sequence). The V and J ends lost 4 bases and 8 bases respectively, with 14 bases between them. This CDR3 has 14 amino acids. The CDR3 coding sequence is TGTGCCAGCAGCTCGGCCGGGACGATCGAAAAACTGTTTTTT. Protein product: CASSSAGTIEKLFF. The full variable domain, its missing parts supplied by reference TRBV7-9 and TRBJ1-4, is DTGVSQNPRHKITKRGQNVTFRCDPISEHNRLYWYRQTLGQGPEFLTYFQNEAQLEKSRLLSDRFSAERPKGSFSTLEIQRTEQGDSAMYLCASSSAGTIEKLFFGSGTQLSVL.

The chain recombines TRBV5-6 with TRBJ1-1; D may be TRBD1 (5 bases). The germline V and J ends were trimmed by 4 bases and 5 bases, with 9 bases remaining between them. The CDR3 has 12 amino acids. Germline CDR1 SGHDT, CDR2 YYEEEE. The CDR3 is CASSNPGTEAFF. The DNA of the CDR3 is TGTGCCAGCAGCAATCCAGGGACTGAAGCTTTCTTT. The full variable domain, with the rest looked up from reference TRBV5-6 and TRBJ1-1, is DAGVTQSPTHLIKTRGQQVTLRCSPKSGHDTVSWYQQALGQGPQFIFQYYEEEERQRGNFPDRFSGHQFPNYSSELNVNALLLGDSALYLCASSNPGTEAFFGQGTRLTVV.

This chain links TRBV28 with TRBJ2-3; tentatively, D is TRBD1 or TRBD2 (5 bases each). V dropped 6 bases and J dropped 2 bases, with 18 bases sitting between them. Germline V lookup: CDR1 MDHEN, CDR2 SYDVKM. The CDR3 length is 16 residues. CDR3 loop: CASSTPPGRFTDTQYF. DNA for the CDR3: TGTGCCAGCAGCACCCCCCCGGGACGCTTCACAGATACGCAGTATTTT.

This clonotype showed up just a few times. V usage is TRBV20-1 and J usage is TRBJ2-1; no firm D call. This CDR3 has 14 amino acids. V was cut by 6 bases and J by 2 bases, with 14 bases left in between. Germline CDR1 DFQATT, CDR2 SNEGSKA (reference sequence). The CDR3 nucleotides are TGCAGTGCCCCGGCCGGCGTCACCTACAATGAGCAGTTCTTC. Translated: CSAPAGVTYNEQFF.

The chain combines TRBV4-3 with TRBJ1-1; weak D call: TRBD1 (5 bases). CDR3 length: 16 amino acids. From germline, CDR1 is LGHNA and CDR2 YSLEER. With 3 bases removed from V and 5 bases from J, the gap between germline ends came to 19 bases. In DNA, the CDR3 is TGCGCCAGCAGCCAGGGGGAAAGATCCCTTGGGACTGAAGCTTTCTTT. It specifies CASSQGERSLGTEAFF.

In this sample, this clonotype turned up a few times. This chain uses TRBV28 with TRBJ2-7; no clear D. Looked up from germline, CDR1 is MDHEN and CDR2 is SYDVKM. This CDR3 is built from 12 residues. V was trimmed by 2 bases and J by 7 bases, leaving 9 bases between them. The CDR3 here is CASSLVQDEQYF. Written as DNA, the CDR3 is TGTGCCAGCAGTTTAGTACAAGATGAGCAGTACTTC.

The chain links TRBV7-9 to TRBJ2-7; TRBD2 agrees at 14 bases. The CDR3 is made up of 16 amino acids. The germline CDR1 and CDR2 sequences are SEHNR and FQNEAQ (reference sequence). The V segment lost 5 bases and the J segment 6 bases; nucleotides outside the gene matches: 9. CDR3 in DNA: TGTGCCAGCAGCCAACAAAAAGGACTAGCGGGAGGCGAGCAGTACTTC. Its protein is CASSQQKGLAGGEQYF.

This chain uses TRBV6-5 with TRBJ1-2; tentative D call: TRBD1 (5 bases). This CDR3 comprises 12 residues. Trimming shortened V by 2 bases and J by 5 bases, and 6 bases separated the two germline ends. CDR1 and CDR2 from the germline V gene are MNHEY and SVGAGI. Here the CDR3 reads CASSYGGYGYTF. In DNA, the CDR3 is TGTGCCAGCAGTTACGGGGGGTATGGCTACACCTTC.

The chain uses TRBV24-1 and TRBJ2-3, with TRBD2 identical over 8 bases. Trimming removed 2 bases from V and 2 bases from J; junction bases left unmatched: 5. The CDR3 is 16 amino acids. Germline CDR1 is KGHDR and CDR2 is SFDVKD. The CDR3 DNA reads TGTGCCACCAGTGATTACCAAGCGGGGGACACAGATACGCAGTATTTT. It yields the protein CATSDYQAGDTDTQYF.

J is TRBJ2-1 and V is TRBV6-2 or TRBV6-3, with 7 positions matching TRBD2. The CDR3 loop spans 14 amino acids. The V gene's germline CDR1 is MNHEY and CDR2 SVGEGT. J gave up 9 bases and V 0 bases, and 5 bases lay outside the gene matches. The CDR3 DNA reads TGTGCCAGCAGTTACTCTATGGGGGGGAGTGAGCAGTTCTTC. It translates to CASSYSMGGSEQFF.

J is TRBJ1-1 and V is TRBV6-5, with D tentatively TRBD1 (6 bases). Trimming removed 5 bases at V and 8 bases at J, with 18 bases between. Germline V lookup: CDR1 MNHEY, CDR2 SVGAGI. CDR3 length: 14 amino acids. The CDR3 DNA sequence: TGTGCCAGCAGTCCTCTCCAGAACAGGGCCGAAGCTTTCTTT. This codes for CASSPLQNRAEAFF.

CDR3 protein: CASSDGTAGTDTQYF. The CDR3 DNA follows: TGTGCCAGCAGCGACGGGACGGCGGGCACAGATACGCAGTATTTT. The V call is TRBV5-8, the J call TRBJ2-3; D possibly matches TRBD1 or TRBD2 (5 bases each). V lost 4 bases to trimming and J lost 1 base, with 13 bases between them. Germline CDR1 and CDR2: SGHTS and YDEGEE. The CDR3 runs 15 residues.

This clonotype occurred a few times. For the CDR3, the DNA is TGTGCCAGCAGCTATGGGACAGCTTATAGCAATCAGCCCCAGCATTTT. Its protein is CASSYGTAYSNQPQHF. V and J are TRBV28 and TRBJ1-5; TRBD1 aligns across 7 bases. Losses at the gene ends were 6 bases for V and 0 bases for J; bases not matched to a gene: 8. Looked up from germline, CDR1 is MDHEN and CDR2 is SYDVKM. There are 16 residues in the CDR3.